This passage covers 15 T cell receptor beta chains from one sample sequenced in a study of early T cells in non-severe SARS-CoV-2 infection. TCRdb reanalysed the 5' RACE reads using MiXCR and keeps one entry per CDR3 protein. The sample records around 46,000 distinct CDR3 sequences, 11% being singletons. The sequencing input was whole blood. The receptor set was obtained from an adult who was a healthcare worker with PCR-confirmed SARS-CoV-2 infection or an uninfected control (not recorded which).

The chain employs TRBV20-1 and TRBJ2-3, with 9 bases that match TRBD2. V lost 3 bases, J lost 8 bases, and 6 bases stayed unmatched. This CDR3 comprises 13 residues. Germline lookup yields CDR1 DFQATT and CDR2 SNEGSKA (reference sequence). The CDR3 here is CSASGREGGTQYF. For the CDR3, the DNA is TGCAGTGCTAGTGGGCGGGAGGGAGGTACGCAGTATTTT.

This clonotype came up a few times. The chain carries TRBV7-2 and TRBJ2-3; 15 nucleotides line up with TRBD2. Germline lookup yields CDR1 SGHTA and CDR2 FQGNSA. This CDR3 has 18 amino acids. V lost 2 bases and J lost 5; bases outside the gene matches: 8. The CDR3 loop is CASSLSSGLAGGGDTQYF. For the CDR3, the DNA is TGTGCCAGCAGCTTATCTTCGGGACTAGCGGGAGGCGGAGATACGCAGTATTTT.

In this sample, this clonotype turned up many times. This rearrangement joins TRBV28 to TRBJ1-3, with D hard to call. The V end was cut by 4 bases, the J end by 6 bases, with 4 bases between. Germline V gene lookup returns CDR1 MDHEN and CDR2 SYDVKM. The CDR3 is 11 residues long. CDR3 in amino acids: CASSSLNTIYF. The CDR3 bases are TGTGCCAGCAGTTCCCTAAACACCATATATTTT.

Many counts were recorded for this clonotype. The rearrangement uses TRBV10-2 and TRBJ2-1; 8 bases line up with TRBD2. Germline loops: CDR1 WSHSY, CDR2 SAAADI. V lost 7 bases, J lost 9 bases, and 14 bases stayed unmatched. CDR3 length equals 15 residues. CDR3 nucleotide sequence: TGCGCCAGCAACCAACTAGCGGCTTATCGTAGTGAGCAGTTCTTC. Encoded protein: CASNQLAAYRSEQFF.

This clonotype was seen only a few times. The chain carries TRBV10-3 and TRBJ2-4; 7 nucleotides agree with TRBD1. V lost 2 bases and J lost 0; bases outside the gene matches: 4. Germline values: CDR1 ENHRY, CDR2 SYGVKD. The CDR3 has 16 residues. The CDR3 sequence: CAISEGQDIAKNIQYF. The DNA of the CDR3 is TGTGCCATCAGTGAGGGACAGGACATAGCCAAAAACATTCAGTACTTC.

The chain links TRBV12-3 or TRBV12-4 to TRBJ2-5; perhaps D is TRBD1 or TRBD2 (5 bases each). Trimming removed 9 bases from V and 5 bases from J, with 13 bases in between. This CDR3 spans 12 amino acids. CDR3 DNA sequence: TGTGCCAGTGCAGAGGGGTCGGAGACCCAGTACTTC. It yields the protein CASAEGSETQYF.

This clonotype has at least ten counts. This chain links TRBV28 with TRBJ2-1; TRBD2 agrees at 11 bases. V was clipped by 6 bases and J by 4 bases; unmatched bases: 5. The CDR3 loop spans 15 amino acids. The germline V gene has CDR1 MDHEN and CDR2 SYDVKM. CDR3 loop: CASSKLAGVYNEQFF. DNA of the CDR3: TGTGCCAGCAGCAAACTAGCGGGAGTGTACAATGAGCAGTTCTTC.

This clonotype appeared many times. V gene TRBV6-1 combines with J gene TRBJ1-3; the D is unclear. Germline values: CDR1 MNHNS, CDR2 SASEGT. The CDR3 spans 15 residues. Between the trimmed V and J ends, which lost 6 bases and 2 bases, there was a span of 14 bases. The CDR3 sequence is CASSLGRLPGNTIYF. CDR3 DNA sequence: TGTGCCAGCAGCCTCGGGCGGCTCCCTGGAAACACCATATATTTT.

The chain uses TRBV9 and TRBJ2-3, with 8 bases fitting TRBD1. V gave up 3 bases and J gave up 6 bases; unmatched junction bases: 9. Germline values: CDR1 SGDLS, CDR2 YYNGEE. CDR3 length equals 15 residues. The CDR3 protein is CASSAGTGVPDTQYF. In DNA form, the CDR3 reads TGTGCCAGCAGCGCGGGGACAGGTGTCCCGGATACGCAGTATTTT.

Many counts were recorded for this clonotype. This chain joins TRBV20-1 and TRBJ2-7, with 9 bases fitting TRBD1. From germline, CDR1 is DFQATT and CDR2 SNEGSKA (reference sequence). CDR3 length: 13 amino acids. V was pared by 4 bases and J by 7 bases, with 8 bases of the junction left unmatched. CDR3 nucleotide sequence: TGCAGTGCTAAAGGCGGACAGGGGTTTGAGCAGTACTTC. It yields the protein CSAKGGQGFEQYF.

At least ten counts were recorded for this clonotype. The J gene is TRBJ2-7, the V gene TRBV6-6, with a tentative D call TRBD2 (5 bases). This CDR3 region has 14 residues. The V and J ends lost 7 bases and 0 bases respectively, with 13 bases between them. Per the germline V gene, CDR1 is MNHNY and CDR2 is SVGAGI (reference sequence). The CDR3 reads CASTGQRNSYEQYF. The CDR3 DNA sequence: TGTGCCAGCACGGGCCAGCGGAACTCCTACGAGCAGTACTTC.

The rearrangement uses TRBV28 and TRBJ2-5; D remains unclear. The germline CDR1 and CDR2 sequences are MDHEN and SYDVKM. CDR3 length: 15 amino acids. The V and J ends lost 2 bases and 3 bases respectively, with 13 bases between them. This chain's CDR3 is CASSLAVKGKETQYF. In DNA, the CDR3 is TGTGCCAGCAGTTTAGCGGTCAAAGGGAAAGAGACCCAGTACTTC.

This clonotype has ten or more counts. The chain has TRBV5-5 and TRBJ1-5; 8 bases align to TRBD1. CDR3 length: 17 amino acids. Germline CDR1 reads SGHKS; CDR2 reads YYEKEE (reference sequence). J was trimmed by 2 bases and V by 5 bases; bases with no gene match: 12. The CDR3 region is CASSSFPGTGGNQPQHF. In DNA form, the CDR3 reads TGTGCCAGCAGTTCTTTCCCCGGGACAGGTGGCAATCAGCCCCAGCATTTT.

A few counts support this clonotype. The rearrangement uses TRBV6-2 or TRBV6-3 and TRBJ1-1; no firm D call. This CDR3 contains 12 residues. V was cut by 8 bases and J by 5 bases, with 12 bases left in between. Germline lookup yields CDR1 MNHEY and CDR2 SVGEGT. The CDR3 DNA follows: TGTGCCAGCGAGCATTTTCCGACTGAAGCTTTCTTT. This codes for CASEHFPTEAFF.

Here the CDR3 DNA reads TGTGCCAGCAGCTTAGAGCGGTACAATGAGCAGTTCTTC. Residues: CASSLERYNEQFF. The chain links TRBV11-1 to TRBJ2-1; D may be TRBD2 (5 bases). Trimming pared 1 base from V and 4 bases from J, leaving 5 bases between. This CDR3 region has 13 residues. From germline, CDR1 is SGHAT and CDR2 FQDESV (reference sequence).